These 19 T cell receptor beta chains originate from one sample sequenced in a study of blood T cell repertoires in COVID-19. Libraries were prepared by immunoSEQ multiplex PCR; TCRdb keeps only in-frame clonotypes and omits some of them. This sample has 250,000 to 300,000 clones, with approximately 87% found just once. Specimen: peripheral blood. These TCRs come from a man in his fifties or sixties who had recovered from COVID-19.

This sequence joins TRBV19 and TRBJ1-2, with TRBD1 identical over 8 bases. V lost 5 bases to trimming and J lost 7 bases; unmatched junction nucleotides: 6. Germline V gene data show CDR1 as LNHDA and CDR2 as SQIVND (reference sequence). The CDR3 spans 13 residues. This chain's CDR3 is CASSLQGVLGYTF. CDR3 sequence (DNA): TGTGCCAGTAGTTTACAGGGGGTACTTGGCTACACCTTC.

The chain couples TRBV6-4 to TRBJ2-1; the D gene is possibly TRBD2 (5 bases). V dropped 4 bases and J dropped 4 bases, with 14 bases sitting between them. The germline V gene has CDR1 MRHNA and CDR2 SNTAGT. The CDR3 runs to 15 residues. The chain's CDR3 is CASSAEGRGYNEQFF. For the CDR3, the DNA is TGTGCCAGCAGTGCCGAAGGTCGGGGTTACAATGAGCAGTTCTTC.

This clone was detected once. V gene TRBV30 combines with J gene TRBJ1-6; D is possibly TRBD1 (6 bases). Trimming took off 2 bases at V and 7 bases at J, with 21 bases between the two ends. This CDR3 is built from 17 residues. Germline V gives CDR1 GTSNPN, CDR2 SVGIG (reference sequence). The CDR3 loop is CAWSSAGEGFGNSPLHF. The CDR3 DNA reads as TGTGCCTGGAGTAGCGCAGGGGAAGGGTTCGGGAATTCACCCCTCCACTTT.

This chain joins TRBV11-3 and TRBJ2-1, with unresolved D. V was clipped by 4 bases and J by 2 bases, with 12 bases between them. Germline V gene sequence: CDR1 SGHNT, CDR2 YENEEA. The CDR3 extends over 15 amino acids. The CDR3 protein is CASSSMSNPYNEQFF. The CDR3 DNA reads TGTGCCAGCAGCTCTATGTCTAACCCCTACAATGAGCAGTTCTTC.

This chain connects TRBV6-5 to TRBJ1-3; tentative D call: TRBD1 (5 bases). V dropped 6 bases and J dropped 4 bases, with 13 bases sitting between them. In germline, CDR1 is MNHEY, CDR2 SVGAGI. CDR3 length: 14 amino acids. CDR3 bases: TGTGCCAGCAGCAAGGACAACTTGGGAAACACCATATATTTT. Residues: CASSKDNLGNTIYF.

V and J are TRBV7-9 and TRBJ1-4; TRBD1 matches 8 bases. CDR3 length equals 15 residues. V was clipped by 7 bases and J by 6 bases; unmatched bases: 10. Germline-derived CDR1 and CDR2 are SEHNR and FQNEAQ (reference sequence). The CDR3 sequence is CASTGTQGVDEKLFF. In DNA, the CDR3 is TGTGCCAGCACAGGGACACAGGGGGTTGATGAAAAACTGTTTTTT.

V is TRBV6-6 and J is TRBJ2-3; 9 bases are a match to TRBD2. The CDR3 runs to 17 residues. Germline lookup yields CDR1 MNHNY and CDR2 SVGAGI (reference sequence). V shed 5 bases and J 2 bases; nucleotides not matched to a gene: 11. The CDR3 region is CASSPPRVAGDTDTQYF. The DNA of the CDR3 is TGTGCCAGCAGTCCACCAAGGGTAGCGGGGGACACAGATACGCAGTATTTT.

This chain's CDR3 is CAISLAGEQYF. The CDR3 DNA sequence: TGTGCCATCAGTCTAGCGGGAGAGCAGTATTTT. J is TRBJ2-3 and V is TRBV10-3; 10 bases are a match to TRBD2. Germline assignment: CDR1 ENHRY and CDR2 SYGVKD. The CDR3 runs to 11 residues. The J segment lost 11 bases and the V segment lost 5 bases, leaving 1 base of the junction unmatched.

The V and J genes are TRBV5-1 and TRBJ2-3; unclear D gene. CDR3 size: 15 residues. Germline values: CDR1 SGHRS, CDR2 YFSETQ. V gave up 1 base and J gave up 5 bases, with 14 bases separating them. The CDR3 DNA is TGCGCCAGCAGCTTGACATTTGCAGGAAGAGATACGCAGTATTTT. Protein product: CASSLTFAGRDTQYF.

The V gene is TRBV12-3 or TRBV12-4, the J gene TRBJ1-2, with D maybe TRBD1 (6 bases). The V end was cut by 2 bases, the J end by 7 bases, with 11 bases between. This CDR3 has 13 amino acids. The DNA of the CDR3 is TGTGCCAGCAGTTTAATGGGCAGGGGTGGCTACACCTTC. Its protein product is CASSLMGRGGYTF.

The gene calls are TRBV3-1 (or the pseudogene TRBV3-2) and TRBJ1-1, with D tentatively TRBD1 (5 bases). V dropped 2 bases and J dropped 4 bases, with 5 bases sitting between them. The CDR3 loop spans 12 amino acids. CDR1 and CDR2 from the germline V gene are LGHDT and YNNKEL (reference sequence). CDR3 in amino acids: CASSQTGTEAFF. CDR3 nucleotides: TGTGCCAGCAGCCAAACAGGCACTGAAGCTTTCTTT.

J is TRBJ2-2 and V is TRBV6-5; TRBD2 aligns across 13 bases. CDR3 length: 14 amino acids. Germline V gene sequence: CDR1 MNHEY, CDR2 SVGAGI. The junction had 4 bases not matched to a gene; V was cut back by 8 bases and J by 7 bases. In DNA form, the CDR3 reads TGTGCCAGCCGGACTAGCGGGGGTGACGGGGAGCTGTTTTTT. This gives the protein CASRTSGGDGELFF.

This chain joins TRBV5-4 and TRBJ2-7; 9 nucleotides align to TRBD2. CDR1 is SGHNT, CDR2 YYREEE, per germline (reference sequence). After removal of 1 base from V and 0 bases from J, the junction contained 8 bases not matched to a gene. The CDR3 sequence is 17 residues long. The chain's CDR3 is CASSLRAGGIRSYEQYF. CDR3 nucleotides: TGTGCCAGCAGCTTGCGAGCGGGAGGAATACGCTCCTACGAGCAGTACTTC.

The rearrangement links TRBV2 to TRBJ2-2; no clear D gene. The CDR3 length is 11 residues. CDR1 and CDR2 (germline): SNHLY, FYNNEI. The V end was cut by 8 bases, the J end by 8 bases, with 9 bases between. This chain's CDR3 is CASVEWGELFF. CDR3 nucleotide sequence: TGTGCCAGCGTGGAGTGGGGGGAGCTGTTTTTT.

The rearrangement links TRBV6-5 to TRBJ2-1; 10 bases agree with TRBD2. The ends lost 6 bases at V and 5 bases at J; junction bases unmatched: 4. The CDR3 contains 14 residues. The V gene's germline CDR1 is MNHEY and CDR2 SVGAGI. The chain's CDR3 is CASRSGREHNEQFF. CDR3 DNA: TGTGCCAGCAGGAGCGGGAGGGAGCACAATGAGCAGTTCTTC.

The rearrangement joins TRBV7-9 to TRBJ2-5, with TRBD1 matching over 9 bases. V was pared by 6 bases and J by 4 bases, with 6 bases of the junction left unmatched. This CDR3 spans 14 amino acids. In germline, CDR1 is SEHNR, CDR2 FQNEAQ (reference sequence). The CDR3 DNA reads as TGTGCCAGCAGTCCAGACAGGGGGGTAGAGACCCAGTACTTC. Residues: CASSPDRGVETQYF.

This clone has just one count. The chain couples TRBV7-2 to TRBJ1-5, with a tentative D call TRBD1 (5 bases). Germline V gives CDR1 SGHTA, CDR2 FQGNSA. The CDR3 contains 15 residues. Trimming took off 5 bases at V and 11 bases at J, with 22 bases between the two ends. CDR3 DNA: TGTGCCAGCAGCGGCCAGACAGTCCCCAATGTGGCCCAGCATTTT. It yields the protein CASSGQTVPNVAQHF.

J is TRBJ2-1 and V is TRBV7-9; 13 bases map to TRBD2. CDR3 length: 18 amino acids. Unmatched junction bases numbered 8, after V lost 5 bases and J lost 1 base. From germline, CDR1 is SEHNR and CDR2 FQNEAQ (reference sequence). The CDR3 nucleotides are TGTGCCAGCAGCCCACCGAGGGGACTAGCGGGATCCTACAATGAGCAGTTCTTC. This translates into CASSPPRGLAGSYNEQFF.

This chain connects TRBV5-1 to TRBJ2-3; no definite D call. The germline V gene encodes CDR1 SGHRS and CDR2 YFSETQ. Trimming removed 4 bases from V and 0 bases from J, with 12 bases in between. CDR3 length: 15 residues. CDR3 amino acids: CASSLTTLSTDTQYF. CDR3 in DNA: TGCGCCAGCAGCCTCACAACCCTTAGCACAGATACGCAGTATTTT.